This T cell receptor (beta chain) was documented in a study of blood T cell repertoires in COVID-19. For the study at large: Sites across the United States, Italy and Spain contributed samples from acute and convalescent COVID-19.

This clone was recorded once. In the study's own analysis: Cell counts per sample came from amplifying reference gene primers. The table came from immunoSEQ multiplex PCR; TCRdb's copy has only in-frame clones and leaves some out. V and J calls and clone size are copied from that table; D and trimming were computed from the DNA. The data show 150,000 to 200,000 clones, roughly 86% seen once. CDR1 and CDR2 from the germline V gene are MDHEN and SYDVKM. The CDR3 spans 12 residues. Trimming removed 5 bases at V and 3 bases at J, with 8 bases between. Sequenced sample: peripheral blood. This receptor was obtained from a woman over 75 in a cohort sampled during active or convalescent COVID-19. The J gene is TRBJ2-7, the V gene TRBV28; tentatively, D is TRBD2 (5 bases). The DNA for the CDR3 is TGTGCCAGCAGTAGCCGGGGCTACGAGCAGTACGTC. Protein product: CASSSRGYEQYV.